A selection of T cell receptor beta chains follows, all from one sample in a study of blood T cell repertoires in COVID-19. TCRdb's table, derived via immunoSEQ multiplex PCR, lists solely in-frame clones and lacks some. The sample lists approximately 140,000 clones; roughly 84% were seen once. The specimen sequenced was peripheral blood. These receptors were taken from a human donor in a cohort sampled during active COVID-19. CDR3s include the opening cysteine and the closing phenylalanine or tryptophan. Each record gives: V gene, clone size, CDR3 length, D gene, J gene, CDR3 protein, CDR3 DNA. D genes are given only for firm matches. Only some rows state a clone size, as once, few, many or a class for expanded clones.

V: TRBV7-3
size: .
length: 13
D: .
J: TRBJ2-1
CDR3: CASGTSSYNEQFF
DNA: TGTGCCAGCGGTACGAGCTCCTACAATGAGCAGTTCTTC

V: TRBV11-2
size: .
length: 15
D: TRBD2
J: TRBJ2-1
CDR3: CASSPGGGTYNEQFF
DNA: TGTGCCAGCAGCCCCGGGGGGGGTACCTACAATGAGCAGTTCTTC

V: TRBV28
size: .
length: 16
D: .
J: TRBJ2-2
CDR3: CASSLRQPPNTGELFF
DNA: TGTGCCAGCAGTTTGAGACAGCCACCGAACACCGGGGAGCTGTTTTTT

V: TRBV11-3
size: .
length: 15
D: .
J: TRBJ2-5
CDR3: CASSLVRGKQETQYF
DNA: TGTGCCAGCAGCTTAGTGAGGGGGAAGCAAGAGACCCAGTACTTC

V: TRBV19
size: .
length: 15
D: .
J: TRBJ2-6
CDR3: CASSPDSSGANVLTF
DNA: TGTGCCAGTAGTCCTGACTCGTCTGGGGCCAACGTCCTGACTTTC

V: TRBV19
size: .
length: 15
D: .
J: TRBJ2-6
CDR3: CASIPGAAGANVLTF
DNA: TGTGCCAGTATCCCTGGGGCCGCTGGGGCCAACGTCCTGACTTTC

V: TRBV28
size: .
length: 13
D: .
J: TRBJ1-5
CDR3: CASNWGGNQPQHF
DNA: TGTGCCAGCAACTGGGGGGGGAATCAGCCCCAGCATTTT

V: TRBV5-1
size: .
length: 18
D: .
J: TRBJ2-2
CDR3: CASSSGGLAGVVSGELFF
DNA: TGCGCCAGCAGCTCTGGAGGTCTGGCAGGGGTCGTGTCCGGGGAGCTGTTTTTT

V: TRBV4-3
size: .
length: 16
D: .
J: TRBJ2-1
CDR3: CASSQEGQQRYNEQFF
DNA: TGCGCCAGCAGCCAAGAAGGACAGCAACGTTACAATGAGCAGTTCTTC

V: TRBV28
size: .
length: 12
D: .
J: TRBJ1-1
CDR3: CASSGQSTEAFF
DNA: TGTGCCAGCAGTGGACAGTCCACTGAAGCTTTCTTT

V: TRBV12-3/TRBV12-4
size: .
length: 13
D: .
J: TRBJ1-5
CDR3: CASSMTARQPQHF
DNA: TGTGCCAGCAGTATGACAGCGAGACAGCCCCAGCATTTT

V: TRBV7-8
size: few
length: 17
D: TRBD2
J: TRBJ2-1
CDR3: CASSLRLAGGQHNEQFF
DNA: TGTGCCAGCAGCTTACGGCTAGCGGGGGGCCAACACAATGAGCAGTTCTTC

V: TRBV14
size: .
length: 11
D: .
J: TRBJ1-1
CDR3: CASGRTFEAFF
DNA: TGTGCCAGCGGACGGACATTTGAAGCTTTCTTT

V: TRBV5-8
size: once
length: 15
D: .
J: TRBJ1-4
CDR3: CASSSFGATNEKLFF
DNA: TGTGCCAGCAGCTCTTTCGGAGCAACTAATGAAAAACTGTTTTTT

V: TRBV6-5
size: .
length: 15
D: .
J: TRBJ1-2
CDR3: CASSYSGGATYGYTF
DNA: TGTGCCAGCAGTTACTCGGGGGGGGCGACCTATGGCTACACCTTC

V: TRBV4-3
size: .
length: 15
D: TRBD1
J: TRBJ2-3
CDR3: CASSQGQGRADTQYF
DNA: TGCGCCAGCAGCCAAGGACAGGGACGAGCAGATACGCAGTATTTT

V: TRBV12-3/TRBV12-4
size: .
length: 13
D: .
J: TRBJ1-2
CDR3: CASSYTGFYGYTF
DNA: TGTGCCAGCAGTTACACAGGATTCTATGGCTACACCTTC

V: TRBV7-8
size: .
length: 17
D: TRBD2
J: TRBJ2-1
CDR3: CASSFGGGPLSGSEQFF
DNA: TGTGCCAGCAGTTTCGGGGGGGGCCCACTCTCGGGGAGTGAGCAGTTCTTC

V: TRBV9
size: .
length: 15
D: TRBD1
J: TRBJ1-2
CDR3: CASSVTGTENYGYTF
DNA: TGTGCCAGCAGCGTTACCGGGACAGAAAACTATGGCTACACCTTC

V: TRBV7-8
size: .
length: 14
D: .
J: TRBJ1-2
CDR3: CASSFTGYRDGYTF
DNA: TGTGCCAGCAGCTTCACAGGGTACCGGGATGGCTACACCTTC

V: TRBV6-6
size: .
length: 12
D: .
J: TRBJ1-5
CDR3: CASSFGDQPQHF
DNA: TGTGCCAGCAGTTTCGGAGATCAGCCCCAGCATTTT

V: TRBV20-1
size: .
length: 14
D: .
J: TRBJ1-2
CDR3: CSASSGFLPYGYTF
DNA: TGCAGTGCTAGTTCAGGGTTTCTTCCCTATGGCTACACCTTC

V: TRBV28
size: .
length: 17
D: .
J: TRBJ1-6
CDR3: CASSLGPIGGGRAPLHF
DNA: TGTGCCAGCAGTTTAGGCCCCATTGGGGGGGGGAGGGCACCCCTCCACTTT

V: TRBV5-5
size: .
length: 16
D: TRBD2
J: TRBJ2-5
CDR3: CASSLKIAGVGETQYF
DNA: TGTGCCAGCAGCTTGAAGATAGCGGGGGTTGGAGAGACCCAGTACTTC

V: TRBV28
size: .
length: 15
D: .
J: TRBJ2-5
CDR3: CASIPGTQYQETQYF
DNA: TGTGCCAGCATCCCCGGGACACAGTACCAAGAGACCCAGTACTTC

V: TRBV13
size: .
length: 15
D: TRBD1
J: TRBJ2-7
CDR3: CASSFGGQGDHEQYF
DNA: TGTGCCAGCAGCTTTGGCGGGCAGGGGGACCACGAGCAGTACTTC

V: TRBV7-2
size: .
length: 13
D: .
J: TRBJ2-1
CDR3: CASSSRLFNEQFF
DNA: TGTGCCAGCAGCTCCCGACTCTTCAATGAGCAGTTCTTC

V: TRBV10-2
size: few
length: 14
D: .
J: TRBJ1-3
CDR3: CASSPTSSGNTIYF
DNA: TGCGCCAGCAGTCCCACAAGCTCTGGAAACACCATATATTTT

V: TRBV20-1
size: few
length: 11
D: .
J: TRBJ2-5
CDR3: CSAERQETQYF
DNA: TGCAGTGCTGAGAGACAAGAGACCCAGTACTTC

V: TRBV9
size: .
length: 14
D: .
J: TRBJ2-2
CDR3: CASSVEGDTGELFF
DNA: TGTGCCAGCAGCGTAGAAGGGGACACCGGGGAGCTGTTTTTT

V: TRBV7-2
size: .
length: 15
D: TRBD2
J: TRBJ2-1
CDR3: CASSPWGGSYNEQFF
DNA: TGTGCCAGCAGCCCCTGGGGGGGCTCCTACAATGAGCAGTTCTTC

V: TRBV3-1/TRBV3-2
size: .
length: 15
D: TRBD1
J: TRBJ2-6
CDR3: CASSRGQGVISVLTF
DNA: TGTGCCAGCAGCCGGGGACAGGGGGTAATTAGCGTCCTGACTTTC

V: TRBV15
size: .
length: 14
D: .
J: TRBJ2-5
CDR3: CATSRDRQIKTQYF
DNA: TGTGCCACCAGCAGAGATCGACAGATTAAGACCCAGTACTTC

V: TRBV18
size: .
length: 15
D: TRBD1
J: TRBJ1-5
CDR3: CASSPGQGGVQPQHF
DNA: TGTGCCAGCTCACCCGGACAGGGAGGGGTTCAGCCCCAGCATTTT

V: TRBV15
size: .
length: 14
D: .
J: TRBJ1-1
CDR3: CATSRDRQNTEAFF
DNA: TGTGCCACCAGCAGGGACAGACAGAACACTGAAGCTTTCTTT

V: TRBV6-2/TRBV6-3
size: .
length: 14
D: .
J: TRBJ1-1
CDR3: CASSYGAGDTEAFF
DNA: TGTGCCAGCAGTTACGGGGCAGGGGACACTGAAGCTTTCTTT

V: TRBV3-1/TRBV3-2
size: .
length: 15
D: TRBD1
J: TRBJ2-2
CDR3: CASSQGTGNTGELFF
DNA: TGTGCCAGCAGCCAAGGGACAGGGAACACCGGGGAGCTGTTTTTT

V: TRBV19
size: few
length: 16
D: TRBD2
J: TRBJ2-7
CDR3: CASSISGASGAYEQYF
DNA: TGTGCCAGTAGTATCAGCGGGGCTAGCGGGGCCTACGAGCAGTACTTC

V: TRBV18
size: .
length: 11
D: .
J: TRBJ2-4
CDR3: CASSPDRIQYF
DNA: TGTGCCAGCTCACCCGACAGGATTCAGTACTTC

V: TRBV11-3
size: few
length: 15
D: TRBD2
J: TRBJ2-1
CDR3: CASSMTSGGANEQFF
DNA: TGTGCCAGCAGCATGACTAGCGGGGGGGCCAATGAGCAGTTCTTC

V: TRBV4-2
size: .
length: 16
D: TRBD2
J: TRBJ2-5
CDR3: CASSHGLAGSQETQYF
DNA: TGTGCCAGCAGCCACGGGCTAGCGGGGAGCCAAGAGACCCAGTACTTC

V: TRBV18
size: .
length: 18
D: .
J: TRBJ1-6
CDR3: CASSLRQLTSSYNSPLHF
DNA: TGTGCCAGCTCACTCCGACAGTTAACCTCCTCCTATAATTCACCCCTCCACTTT

V: TRBV2
size: .
length: 15
D: .
J: TRBJ1-1
CDR3: CASNWGGDGNTEAFF
DNA: TGTGCCAGCAATTGGGGGGGTGATGGGAACACTGAAGCTTTCTTT

V: TRBV27
size: .
length: 14
D: TRBD1
J: TRBJ1-2
CDR3: CASSRGQGARGYTF
DNA: TGTGCCAGCAGCCGTGGACAGGGGGCGCGGGGCTACACCTTC

V: TRBV28
size: .
length: 14
D: .
J: TRBJ1-3
CDR3: CASSRESSGNTIYF
DNA: TGTGCCAGCAGTCGAGAGAGCTCTGGAAACACCATATATTTT

V: TRBV15
size: .
length: 16
D: .
J: TRBJ2-3
CDR3: CATSRGGAMNTDTQYF
DNA: TGTGCCACCAGCAGAGGCGGGGCAATGAATACCGATACGCAGTATTTT

V: TRBV28
size: .
length: 14
D: .
J: TRBJ1-2
CDR3: CASNPPGWSYGYTF
DNA: TGTGCCAGCAACCCACCCGGGTGGTCCTATGGCTACACCTTC

V: TRBV11-2
size: .
length: 15
D: TRBD1
J: TRBJ1-5
CDR3: CASSFSGQGGQPQHF
DNA: TGTGCCAGCAGCTTCTCCGGACAGGGGGGACAGCCCCAGCATTTT

V: TRBV9
size: .
length: 16
D: TRBD2
J: TRBJ2-5
CDR3: CASSVGLAGAGETQYF
DNA: TGTGCCAGCAGCGTAGGTCTAGCGGGGGCCGGGGAGACCCAGTACTTC